The 23 T cell receptor beta chains in this list originate from one sample, sequenced in a study of molecular identifiers for immune sequencing clone quantification. TCRdb used MiXCR to reprocess the PCR reads, holding one entry per CDR3 protein. The sample includes about 500,000 distinct CDR3 sequences, around 21% of them seen just once. Input material: naive CD8+ T cells from blood, with Jurkat cell RNA spiked in. As to subset: FACS-sorted CD8+CD4-CCR7+CD45RA+ naive T cells. These TCRs come from a human donor in good health. Some libraries in this study had Jurkat cell RNA spiked in.

This clonotype has a count of ten or more. The rearrangement uses TRBV28 and TRBJ2-7, with no clear D. From germline, CDR1 is MDHEN and CDR2 SYDVKM. V gave up 8 bases and J gave up 0 bases, with 11 bases separating them. This CDR3 has 13 residues. CDR3 in DNA: TGTGCCAGCGGGTCCAGAAGCTCCTACGAGCAGTACTTC. It yields the protein CASGSRSSYEQYF. The full variable domain, completed using reference TRBV28 and TRBJ2-7, is DVKVTQSSRYLVKRTGEKVFLECVQDMDHENMFWYRQDPGLGLRLIYFSYDVKMKEKGDIPEGYSVSREKKERFSLILESASTNQTSMYLCASGSRSSYEQYFGPGTRLTVT.

There are many counts of this clonotype. This chain uses TRBV29-1 with TRBJ1-1; 11 nucleotides match TRBD1. CDR3 length: 14 amino acids. V shed 6 bases, J shed 4 bases, and the junction held 7 bases outside the gene matches. Germline CDR1 is SQVTM and CDR2 is ANQGSEA. CDR3 amino acids: CSVAYGTGGTEAFF. The CDR3, as DNA: TGCAGCGTCGCGTATGGGACAGGGGGCACTGAAGCTTTCTTT.

The genes are TRBV7-9 and TRBJ2-7, with no clear D. Trimming shortened V by 6 bases and J by 3 bases, and 12 bases separated the two germline ends. CDR1 SEHNR and CDR2 FQNEAQ come from the germline V gene (reference sequence). This CDR3 region has 13 residues. CDR3 sequence (DNA): TGTGCCAGCAGATCACCTACTAACTACGAGCAGTACTTC. Translation gives CASRSPTNYEQYF. The full variable domain, with the rest looked up from reference TRBV7-9 and TRBJ2-7, is DTGVSQNPRHKITKRGQNVTFRCDPISEHNRLYWYRQTLGQGPEFLTYFQNEAQLEKSRLLSDRFSAERPKGSFSTLEIQRTEQGDSAMYLCASRSPTNYEQYFGPGTRLTVT.

J is TRBJ2-3 and V is TRBV5-1; either TRBD1 or TRBD2 may fit D (5 bases each). V dropped 5 bases and J dropped 5 bases, with 21 bases sitting between them. Germline CDR1 is SGHRS and CDR2 is YFSETQ. The CDR3 sequence is 16 residues long. CDR3 DNA: TGCGCCAGCAGAAAGACGGGACGCTACGTAGGAGATACGCAGTATTTT. Translated: CASRKTGRYVGDTQYF.

The CDR3 reads CASSKSETRLADTQYF. As DNA, the CDR3 is TGTGCCAGCAGCAAAAGTGAGACTAGATTGGCAGATACGCAGTATTTT. The chain recombines TRBV21-1 with TRBJ2-3; the table's D call, TRBD2, has no DNA check behind it. TRBV21-1 is designated a pseudogene. CDR3 length equals 16 residues.

This clonotype has a count of ten or more. J is TRBJ2-7 and V is TRBV12-3 or TRBV12-4; TRBD1 agrees at 8 bases. This CDR3 comprises 14 residues. V was pared by 6 bases and J by 2 bases, with 6 bases of the junction left unmatched. The CDR3 loop is CASSPTGEPYEQYF. Written as DNA, the CDR3 is TGTGCCAGCAGCCCGACAGGGGAGCCCTACGAGCAGTACTTC.

The chain links TRBV6-5 to TRBJ2-7; 7 bases line up with TRBD2. The CDR3 is 12 amino acids. The junction had 6 bases not matched to a gene; V was cut back by 7 bases and J by 6 bases. Germline CDR1 is MNHEY and CDR2 is SVGAGI. The CDR3 coding sequence is TGTGCCAGCAAAGGACTAGGTGGCGAGCAGTACTTC. Translating gives CASKGLGGEQYF.

The gene calls are TRBV6-5 and TRBJ2-3; D may match TRBD1 or TRBD2 (5 bases each). With 0 bases removed from V and 0 bases from J, the gap between germline ends came to 10 bases. This CDR3 has 16 residues. The germline gives CDR1 MNHEY, CDR2 SVGAGI. The CDR3 DNA follows: TGTGCCAGCAGTTACTCGGGGGAGTTCAGCACAGATACGCAGTATTTT. Protein: CASSYSGEFSTDTQYF.

This sequence joins TRBV9 and TRBJ2-5; 7 nucleotides align to TRBD2. The V and J ends lost 0 bases and 2 bases, in that order; junction bases with no gene match: 4. The CDR3 is 15 amino acids. Germline CDR1 and CDR2: SGDLS and YYNGEE. The CDR3, as DNA: TGTGCCAGCAGCGTAGGGGTAGCGGGTCAAGAGACCCAGTACTTC. Amino acids: CASSVGVAGQETQYF.

In its sample, this clonotype was seen many times. The CDR3 spells CASSLYLSNTEAFF. The CDR3 DNA sequence: TGTGCCAGCAGCTTATACCTCAGCAACACTGAAGCTTTCTTT. The V and J genes are TRBV13 and TRBJ1-1; unclear D gene. The CDR3 is 14 residues long. Trimming shortened V by 2 bases and J by 2 bases, and 9 bases separated the two germline ends. Germline CDR1 reads PRHDT; CDR2 reads FYEKMQ (reference sequence).

This clonotype was found a few times. The chain's CDR3 is CASSQDSAQSYEQYF. As DNA, the CDR3 is TGCGCCAGCAGCCAAGATTCGGCACAATCCTACGAGCAGTACTTC. This chain links TRBV4-3 with TRBJ2-7; no definite D call. Germline CDR1 is LGHNA and CDR2 is YSLEER. The CDR3 loop spans 15 amino acids. Deletions cut 0 bases from V and 1 base from J, with 10 bases between.

This clonotype was counted ten times or more. The J gene is TRBJ2-7, the V gene TRBV5-6; a possible D gene is TRBD2 (5 bases). CDR3 length: 15 amino acids. In germline, CDR1 is SGHDT, CDR2 YYEEEE. V shed 0 bases and J shed 1 base, with 11 bases lying between them. The CDR3 is CASSLGFTRSYEQYF. In nucleotides, the CDR3 is TGTGCCAGCAGCTTGGGGTTTACTAGATCCTACGAGCAGTACTTC.

On this clonotype itself: It may be a read error: a sequence one base away is much more abundant. The chain carries TRBV29-1 and TRBJ2-2; D not certain. CDR3 size: 11 residues. Germline CDR1 SQVTM, CDR2 ANQGSEA. This CDR3 is CGVAGTGELFF. The CDR3 DNA sequence: TGCGGCGTTGCCGGGACCGGGGAGCTGTTTTTT.

This clonotype was counted ten times or more. This chain links TRBV6-5 with TRBJ2-7; D is possibly TRBD2 (7 bases). V lost 2 bases, J lost 4 bases, and 9 bases lay in between. The CDR3 contains 13 residues. Germline V gene sequence: CDR1 MNHEY, CDR2 SVGAGI. The CDR3: CASSYRGAYEQYF. The CDR3 DNA reads as TGTGCCAGCAGTTACCGGGGGGCGTACGAGCAGTACTTC.

A word on this clonotype: A much larger clone differs from this one at a single base, so this may be a read error. The gene calls are TRBV20-1 and TRBJ2-2, with D perhaps assigned TRBD1 or TRBD2 (6 bases each). Germline V gene lookup returns CDR1 DFQATT and CDR2 SNEGSKA (reference sequence). The CDR3 contains 17 residues. CDR3 residues: CSAREGDRGRNTGELLF. As DNA, the CDR3 is TGCAGTGCTAGAGAGGGAGATCGGGGGCGGAACACCGGGGAGCTGCTTTTT.

This clonotype was observed at least ten times. V usage is TRBV7-8 and J usage is TRBJ2-5; D perhaps matches TRBD1 (5 bases). V was shortened by 5 bases and J by 1 base, with 11 bases between the two germline ends. Per germline, CDR1 SGHVS and CDR2 FQNEAQ. The CDR3 totals 14 residues. CDR3 in DNA: TGTGCCAGCAGCGCCGCAGGGATCCAAGAGACCCAGTACTTC. Residues: CASSAAGIQETQYF.

This clonotype was observed a handful of times. CDR3 residues: CASEGATEAFF. For the CDR3, the DNA is TGTGCCAGCGAAGGGGCAACTGAAGCTTTCTTT. This chain uses TRBV6-1 with TRBJ1-1; tentative D call: TRBD1 (5 bases). Trimming shortened V by 8 bases and J by 5 bases, and 9 bases separated the two germline ends. The CDR3 loop spans 11 amino acids. Looked up from germline, CDR1 is MNHNS and CDR2 is SASEGT.

A few counts support this clonotype. The chain carries TRBV14 and TRBJ2-7; D is uncertain. The germline V and J ends were trimmed by 6 bases and 1 base, with 16 bases remaining between them. Germline V lookup: CDR1 SGHDN, CDR2 FVKESK. The CDR3 sequence is 15 residues long. In DNA form, the CDR3 reads TGTGCCAGCAGTCCTGACTCCGGCGTTTCCTACGAGCAGTACTTC. Protein product: CASSPDSGVSYEQYF.

A few counts support this clonotype. V gene TRBV19 combines with J gene TRBJ2-7, with 7 nucleotides matching TRBD2. Looked up from germline, CDR1 is LNHDA and CDR2 is SQIVND (reference sequence). The J segment lost 2 bases and the V segment lost 5 bases, leaving 12 bases of the junction unmatched. This CDR3 has 16 amino acids. CDR3 bases: TGTGCCAGTAGTCCCAAGGGAGGGAACGCTGCCTACGAGCAGTACTTC. Residues: CASSPKGGNAAYEQYF.

The rearrangement uses TRBV19 and TRBJ1-5, with D perhaps TRBD1 (6 bases). Germline loops: CDR1 LNHDA, CDR2 SQIVND (reference sequence). Trimming left V 4 bases short and J 4 bases short, with 11 bases between. This CDR3 has 14 residues. The CDR3, as DNA: TGTGCCAGTAGTACCGGGACACCGAATCAGCCCCAGCATTTT. This encodes CASSTGTPNQPQHF. The full variable domain, in which reference TRBV19 and TRBJ1-5 provide the parts outside the CDR3, is DGGITQSPKYLFRKEGQNVTLSCEQNLNHDAMYWYRQDPGQGLRLIYYSQIVNDFQKGDIAEGYSVSREKKESFPLTVTSAQKNPTAFYLCASSTGTPNQPQHFGDGTRLSIL.

This clonotype was observed at least ten times. The V gene is TRBV2, the J gene TRBJ1-1; D is possibly TRBD1 (6 bases). The germline V and J ends were trimmed by 7 bases and 1 base, with 13 bases remaining between them. CDR1 is SNHLY and CDR2 is FYNNEI in the germline V gene. The CDR3 contains 14 residues. This CDR3 is CASTLWGQNTEAFF. As DNA, the CDR3 is TGTGCCAGCACCCTATGGGGACAGAACACTGAAGCTTTCTTT.

This clonotype was observed a few times. The DNA of the CDR3 is TGTGCCAGCAGCCCCCCCGGGGTATATAACTATGGCTACACCTTC. This encodes CASSPPGVYNYGYTF. The V call is TRBV7-6, the J call TRBJ1-2, with D unclear. Germline CDR1 SGHVS, CDR2 FNYEAQ. This CDR3 has 15 amino acids. The ends were cut back, 5 bases at V and 1 base at J, with 14 bases in the middle.

The V call is TRBV20-1, the J call TRBJ1-2; D might be TRBD1 (6 bases). The CDR3 sequence is 13 residues long. CDR1 DFQATT and CDR2 SNEGSKA come from the germline V gene (reference sequence). Trimming removed 5 bases from V and 5 bases from J, with 15 bases in between. CDR3 sequence (DNA): TGCAGTGCTGACCCAGCAGGGGATTATGGCTACACCTTC. Translated: CSADPAGDYGYTF.